This paragraph covers one T cell receptor (beta chain) sequence. Its antigen is not identified. The CDR3 is made up of 12 amino acids. CDR1 and CDR2 from the germline V gene are SGHVS and FQNEAQ. This entry belongs to a study of T cells expressing NK-cell markers. As for the study in general: The TCR beta repertoires were obtained from sorted CD3+CD56+NKG2C+, CD3+CD56+NKG2C- and CD3+CD56-NKG2C+ T cells. Seropositivity for HCMV was found in seven of the eight sequenced donors, with one seronegative. Whole-study results and caveats: Whether expanded NKG2C+ T cell clones were HCMV-specific remained unclear. Dominant NKG2C+ clonotypes made up about 1.0-7.0% of CD8+ T cells in six donors.

TCRdb reprocessed the 5' RACE reads and keeps a single row for each CDR3 protein, giving no DNA. This repertoire includes about 540,000 distinct CDR3 sequences. This clonotype was sampled from a man between 18 and 29 years old in good health. The sequencing sample was made of blood T cells: a sorted CD56 or NKG2C T cell subset, CD4+ or CD8+ T cells, or bulk PBMC T cells (not recorded which). V is TRBV7-8 and J is TRBJ2-7. CDR3 amino acids: CASSSARREQYF.